This TCR beta chain came from a study of cytomegalovirus exposure and HLA in healthy donors. Study summary: Most donors, roughly 84% of over 300 genotyped, fell in the Caucasian-associated ancestry cluster.

Vbeta (60) and Jbeta (13) primers were used in the PCR. This table comes from immunoSEQ multiplex PCR, and its TCRdb copy is limited to in-frame clones, with some not included. This sample yields roughly 60,000 clones, of which approximately 75% are seen a single time; approximately 3.4% belongs to the top ten. J gave up 6 bases and V 0 bases, and 5 bases lay outside the gene matches. This CDR3 spans 17 amino acids. Per germline, CDR1 LNHNV and CDR2 YYDKDF (reference sequence). The sample consisted of PBMCs. This clonotype originated in a woman in her 40s in good health and CMV-seropositive. The chain links TRBV15 to TRBJ2-2; TRBD2 agrees at 12 bases. The CDR3: CATSRDPGLAGSGELFF. CDR3 sequence (DNA): TGTGCCACCAGCAGAGATCCCGGACTAGCGGGGTCCGGGGAGCTGTTTTTT.